This T cell receptor (beta chain) was captured in a study of blood T cell repertoires in COVID-19. About the research overall: Specimens from acute and convalescent COVID-19 originated in the United States, Italy and Spain.

Allocation to cohorts depended on clinical history reported by the participants. Recovered status in Cohort 3 required two negative PCRs, clearance, or symptom resolution. Profiling relied on immunoSEQ multiplex PCR, and the TCRdb table lists in-frame clones only, not all of them. The profile shows about 390,000 clones, about 87% of them singletons. Per germline, CDR1 SGHTA and CDR2 FQGNSA. V dropped 0 bases and J dropped 7; count of bases not matched to a gene: 4. The CDR3 has 16 amino acids. The sequencing sample was made of PBMCs or T cells enriched from blood (not recorded which). This TCR derives from a woman in her 50s who had recovered from COVID-19. The chain is built from TRBV7-2 and TRBJ1-6; TRBD1 matches 9 bases. CDR3 coding DNA: TGTGCCAGCAGCTTAGCGAGGGACAGGGTGAATTCACCCCTCCACTTT. Translation gives CASSLARDRVNSPLHF. Based on the CDR3 plus reference TRBV7-2 and TRBJ1-6, the full variable domain is GAGVSQSPSNKVTEKGKDVELRCDPISGHTALYWYRQSLGQGLEFLIYFQGNSAPDKSGLPSDRFSAERTGGSVSTLTIQRTQQEDSAVYLCASSLARDRVNSPLHFGNGTRLTVT.